This T cell receptor beta chain is from a study of cytomegalovirus exposure and HLA in healthy donors. Study-wide points: There were 150 to 200 TCR beta chains listed as cytomegalovirus-associated. The likely explanation for a cluster of highly shared sequence variants was sequencing artifact. A later analysis found most CMV-associated TCR beta chains apparently HLA-restricted.

Trimming stripped 2 bases from V and 0 bases from J, with 11 bases between. The V gene's germline CDR1 is SGHDT and CDR2 YYEEEE. CDR3 length equals 16 residues. The study ran its PCR with 60 Vbeta and 13 Jbeta primers. The method was immunoSEQ multiplex PCR; TCRdb's version includes in-frame clones alone and lacks a portion of them. The sample has about 210,000 clones, approximately 80% seen once. Though probably carrying unrecorded immune exposures, donors were nominally healthy at sampling. With respect to this clone: Its antigen remains unidentified.

The sequenced sample was PBMCs. This sequence originates from a man between 40 and 49 years old in good health and CMV-seropositive. The chain recombines TRBV5-6 with TRBJ2-2; tentatively, D is TRBD1 (5 bases). The CDR3: CASSFVGATNTGELFF. The CDR3 DNA is TGTGCCAGCAGCTTCGTAGGGGCCACGAACACCGGGGAGCTGTTTTTT.